The present T cell receptor (beta chain) was sequenced within a study of blood T cell repertoires in COVID-19. The CDR3 length is 13 residues. Trimming took 4 bases from V and 6 from J; bases not matched to a gene: 6. From germline, CDR1 is SSHAT and CDR2 FNYEAQ (reference sequence). Profiled with immunoSEQ multiplex PCR; TCRdb holds only in-frame clones, not every one. Of roughly 300,000 clones in the sample, approximately 84% are singletons; the top ten hold about 10%. The chain links TRBV7-7 to TRBJ2-7; the match to TRBD1 covers 7 bases. This TCR came from a woman in her late teens or twenties who had recovered from COVID-19. The sequenced sample consisted of PBMCs or T cells enriched from blood (not recorded which). The CDR3 DNA is TGTGCCAGCAGCTCTGACAGGGATGCCGAGCAGTACTTC. This encodes CASSSDRDAEQYF.